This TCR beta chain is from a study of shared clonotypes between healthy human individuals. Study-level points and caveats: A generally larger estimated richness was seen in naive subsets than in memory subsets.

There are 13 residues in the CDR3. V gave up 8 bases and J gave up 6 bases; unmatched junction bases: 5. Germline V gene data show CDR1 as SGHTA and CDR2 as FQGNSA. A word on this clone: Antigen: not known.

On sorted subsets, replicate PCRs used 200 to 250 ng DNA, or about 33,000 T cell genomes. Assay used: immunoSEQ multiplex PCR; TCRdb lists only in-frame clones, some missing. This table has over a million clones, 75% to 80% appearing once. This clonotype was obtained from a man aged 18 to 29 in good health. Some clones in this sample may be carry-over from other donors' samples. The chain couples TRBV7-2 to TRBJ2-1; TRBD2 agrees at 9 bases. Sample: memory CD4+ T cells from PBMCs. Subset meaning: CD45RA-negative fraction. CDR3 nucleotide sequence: TGTGCCAGCTCTAGCGGGATTCGCAATGAGCAGTTCTTC. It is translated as CASSSGIRNEQFF.